These T cell receptor beta chains were read from a single sample in a study of blood T cells in healthy people across ages. Each CDR3 protein is one row after TCRdb ran MiXCR on the 5' RACE reads. Of around 970,000 distinct CDR3 sequences in the sample, roughly 51% are singletons; the top ten hold roughly 23%. Sample: blood. All receptors derive from a woman aged 60-75 years in good health. Both conserved end residues are part of each CDR3. A D gene is named only where the DNA matches it firmly. Clone size appears in some rows only: once, few, many, or a class for an expanded clone.

CDR3,DNA,D,size,V,J
CASSEGSPSTDTQYF,TGTGCCAGCAGCGAGGGGAGTCCTAGCACAGATACGCAGTATTTT,NA,few,TRBV7-9,TRBJ2-3
CASSLSAGGYNEQYF,TGTGCCAGCAGTTTGTCAGCGGGAGGCTACAATGAGCAGTACTTC,TRBD2,NA,TRBV28,TRBJ2-5
CASSQQTAGSYEQYF,TGTGCCAGCAGCCAACAGACAGCGGGCTCCTACGAGCAGTACTTC,NA,NA,TRBV3-1,TRBJ2-7
CASSYLGGTNGELFF,TGTGCCAGCAGTTACCTGGGGGGTACCAACGGGGAGCTGTTTTTT,NA,once,TRBV6-2/TRBV6-3,TRBJ2-2
CSATGGQSNQPQHF,TGCAGTGCAACCGGAGGGCAAAGCAATCAGCCCCAGCATTTT,NA,NA,TRBV20-1,TRBJ1-5
CASSLGLSEKLFF,TGTGCCAGCAGTTTAGGATTAAGTGAAAAACTGTTTTTT,NA,NA,TRBV12-3/TRBV12-4,TRBJ1-4
CASNPPDRVYTGELFF,TGTGCCAGCAATCCACCAGACAGGGTCTACACCGGGGAGCTGTTTTTT,TRBD1,NA,TRBV12-3/TRBV12-4,TRBJ2-2
CSARKTGLSTDTQYF,TGCAGTGCTAGAAAGACAGGGCTGAGCACAGATACGCAGTATTTT,TRBD1,NA,TRBV20-1,TRBJ2-3
CANRTGGQPQHF,TGTGCCAACAGAACAGGGGGACAGCCCCAGCATTTT,TRBD1,NA,TRBV27,TRBJ1-5
CASSRGTSGTQTYEQYF,TGCGCCAGCAGCCGAGGGACCTCCGGGACTCAAACCTACGAGCAGTACTTC,NA,few,TRBV5-1,TRBJ2-7
CASSLPPEQYF,TGTGCCAGCAGTTTACCCCCAGAGCAGTACTTC,NA,few,TRBV28,TRBJ2-5